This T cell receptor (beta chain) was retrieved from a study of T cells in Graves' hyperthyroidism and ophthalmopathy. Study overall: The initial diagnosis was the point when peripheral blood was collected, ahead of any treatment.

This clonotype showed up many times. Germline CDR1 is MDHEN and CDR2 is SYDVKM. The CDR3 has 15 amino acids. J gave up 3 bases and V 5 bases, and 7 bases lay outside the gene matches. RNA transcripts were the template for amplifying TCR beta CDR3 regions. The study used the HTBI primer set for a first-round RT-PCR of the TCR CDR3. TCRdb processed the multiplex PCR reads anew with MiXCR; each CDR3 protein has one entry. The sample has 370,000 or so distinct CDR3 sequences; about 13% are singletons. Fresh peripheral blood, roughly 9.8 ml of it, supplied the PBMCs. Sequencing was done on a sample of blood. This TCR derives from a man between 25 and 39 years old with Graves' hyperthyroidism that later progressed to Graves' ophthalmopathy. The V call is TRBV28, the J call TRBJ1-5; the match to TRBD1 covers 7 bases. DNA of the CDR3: TGTGCCAGCAGTCAAGAGGGGGCATACAATCAGCCCCAGCATTTT. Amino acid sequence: CASSQEGAYNQPQHF.